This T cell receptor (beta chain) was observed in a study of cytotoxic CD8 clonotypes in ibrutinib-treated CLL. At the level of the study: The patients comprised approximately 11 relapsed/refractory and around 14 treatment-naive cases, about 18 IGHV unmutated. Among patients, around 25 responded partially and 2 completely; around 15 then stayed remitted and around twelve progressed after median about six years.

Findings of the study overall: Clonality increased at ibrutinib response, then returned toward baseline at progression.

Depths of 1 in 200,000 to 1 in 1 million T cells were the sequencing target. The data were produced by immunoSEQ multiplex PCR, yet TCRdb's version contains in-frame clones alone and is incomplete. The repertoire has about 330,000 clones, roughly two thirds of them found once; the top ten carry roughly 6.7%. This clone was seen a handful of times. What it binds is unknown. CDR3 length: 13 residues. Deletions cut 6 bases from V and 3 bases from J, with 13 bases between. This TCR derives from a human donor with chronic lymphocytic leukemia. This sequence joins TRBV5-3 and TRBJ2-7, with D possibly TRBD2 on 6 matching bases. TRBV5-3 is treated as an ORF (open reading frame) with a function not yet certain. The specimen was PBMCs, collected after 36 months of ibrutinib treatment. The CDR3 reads CARTPRRDYEQYF. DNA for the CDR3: TGTGCCAGAACCCCTAGGAGGGACTACGAGCAGTACTTC.